This T cell receptor beta chain was identified during a study of blood T cell repertoires in COVID-19 (dated by TCRdb to 2018 to 2021). In the study overall: Samples from collaborators originated in the United States, Italy and Spain and spanned both the acute and convalescent phases of COVID-19. A de-identified subject ID, COVID-19 status, age in years and sex were almost always included in the sample metadata. Where available, HLA class I and class II types were obtained from metadata supplied by the sample provider rather than from assay-based typing. The dataset comprised deeply sampled blood TCRbeta repertoires from subjects exposed to, actively infected with, or recovered from COVID-19. The repertoires were made available in a free public database intended to serve as a resource for research on the immune response to SARS-CoV-2. The samples were drawn from two sources: the first 160 participants of the ongoing ImmuneRACE study, and fewer than 1,500 subjects contributed by 6 global collaborators. The material from the prospective study consisted of cDNA or gDNA derived from T cells, B-cell-depleted T cells, or PBMCs. Overall study results and their limits: The quantity of clinical and demographic metadata differed by source and by participant and was supplied without curation.

CDR3 length: 16 amino acids, cysteine to phenylalanine. The sequence is cut down to CDR3 DNA, 48 bases in frame from base 1. Trimming leaves V shorter by 7 bases and J shorter by 2 bases, with the junction holding 9 bases beyond the gene matches. For CDR1 and CDR2, the germline V gene lists MDHEN and SYDVKM. Each collaborating institution followed its own protocols to collect whole blood in K2EDTA tubes. For TCRbeta analysis, collaborators shipped samples in one of three forms: frozen whole blood, isolated PBMCs, or DNA extracted from either of those sample types. TCRbeta CDR3 regions were amplified from genomic DNA by means of the immunoSEQ Assay, a bias-controlled multiplex PCR. Regarding the original processing steps: The number of nucleated cells in each sample was estimated from the amplification of reference gene primers within the assay. To quantify the absolute abundance of each unique TCRbeta CDR3 rearrangement, sequence reads were collapsed and filtered. For each sample, productive Simpson clonality was calculated by taking the square root of Simpson's diversity index across productive rearrangements. TCRdb retrieved this table from immuneACCESS and kept in-frame rearrangements only. Not all clones are present; in checked studies, unresolved V genes account for under half, and no reason is known for the remainder. V, J and clone size reflect that table, while D and trimming were determined from the DNA. Present in this sample are about 73,000 clones, over 70% of which were seen just once. The ten biggest clones cover roughly 2.5% of the sample.

Remarks on this clone: The antigen it recognizes is unknown. Base qualities are not provided; no much larger clone lies one nucleotide away.

The receptor was derived from a man at least 80 years old with active or convalescent COVID-19. The material sequenced was peripheral blood. The chain is encoded by TRBV28 joined to TRBJ2-5; 11 of the junction bases match TRBD2. Here the CDR3 is given as CASIPSSGRPQETQYF. Read as DNA, the sequence is TGTGCCAGCATTCCTTCTAGCGGGAGGCCTCAAGAGACCCAGTACTTC. Reference TRBV28 and TRBJ2-5 proteins supply the regions before and after the CDR3; the full variable domain is: DVKVTQSSRYLVKRTGEKVFLECVQDMDHENMFWYRQDPGLGLRLIYFSYDVKMKEKGDIPEGYSVSREKKERFSLILESASTNQTSMYLCASIPSSGRPQETQYFGPGTRLLVL.